This T cell receptor (beta chain) was found in a study of blood T cell repertoires in COVID-19. V lost 2 bases, J lost 2 bases, and 16 bases stayed unmatched. CDR3 length equals 20 residues. Per the germline V gene, CDR1 is MNHEY and CDR2 is SMNVEV (reference sequence). TCRdb's copy holds only in-frame clones and misses some; the assay was immunoSEQ multiplex PCR. The table has about 58,000 clones, more than 75% seen once. This TCR was sampled from a man between 40 and 49 years old with active COVID-19. The sample was peripheral blood. The rearrangement joins TRBV27 to TRBJ2-1; 9 nucleotides line up with TRBD2. CDR3 protein: CASSLPPTLPLAGTYNEQFF. The DNA for the CDR3 is TGTGCCAGCAGTTTACCCCCGACCCTCCCTCTAGCGGGAACCTACAATGAGCAGTTCTTC.